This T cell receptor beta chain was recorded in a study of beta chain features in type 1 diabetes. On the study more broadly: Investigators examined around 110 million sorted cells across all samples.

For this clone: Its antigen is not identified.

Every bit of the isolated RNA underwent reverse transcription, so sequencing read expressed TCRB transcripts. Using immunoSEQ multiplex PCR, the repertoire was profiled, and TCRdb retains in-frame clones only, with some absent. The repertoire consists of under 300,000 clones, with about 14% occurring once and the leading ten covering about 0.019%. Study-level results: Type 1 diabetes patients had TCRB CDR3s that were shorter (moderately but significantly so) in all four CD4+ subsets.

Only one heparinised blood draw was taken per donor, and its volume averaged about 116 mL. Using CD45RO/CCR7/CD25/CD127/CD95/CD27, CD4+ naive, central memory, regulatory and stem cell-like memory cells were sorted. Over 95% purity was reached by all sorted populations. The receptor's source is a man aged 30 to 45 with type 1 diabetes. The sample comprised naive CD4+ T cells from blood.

The CDR3 reads CASKELSNQPQHF. In DNA form, the CDR3 reads TGTGCCAGCAAAGAACTGAGCAATCAGCCCCAGCATTTT. The rearrangement joins TRBV6-1 to TRBJ1-5; no firm D call. The CDR3 covers 13 residues. The V and J ends lost 7 bases and 1 base respectively, with 8 bases between them. Per the germline V gene, CDR1 is MNHNS and CDR2 is SASEGT.